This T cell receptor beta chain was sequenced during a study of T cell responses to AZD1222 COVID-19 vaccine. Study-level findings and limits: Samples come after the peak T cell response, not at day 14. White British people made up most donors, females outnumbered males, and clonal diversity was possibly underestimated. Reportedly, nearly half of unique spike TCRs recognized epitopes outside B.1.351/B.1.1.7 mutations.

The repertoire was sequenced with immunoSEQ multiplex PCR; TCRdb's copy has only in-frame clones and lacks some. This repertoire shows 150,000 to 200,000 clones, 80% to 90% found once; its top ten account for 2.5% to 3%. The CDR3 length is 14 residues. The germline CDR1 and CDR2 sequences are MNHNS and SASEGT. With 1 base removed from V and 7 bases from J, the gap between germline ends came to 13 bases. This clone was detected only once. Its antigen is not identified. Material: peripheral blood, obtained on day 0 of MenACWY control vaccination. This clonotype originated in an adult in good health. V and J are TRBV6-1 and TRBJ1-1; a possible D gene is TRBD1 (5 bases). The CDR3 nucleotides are TGTGCCAGCAGTGAAGAGCCTAGGGACGATGAAGCTTTCTTT. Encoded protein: CASSEEPRDDEAFF.